This T cell receptor (beta chain) was found in a study of OX40 agonist ivuxolimab in advanced cancers. As for the study in general: As their treatment, patients were administered ivuxolimab, an agonistic anti-OX40 (CD134) antibody. One hepatocellular carcinoma and a couple of cutaneous melanoma patients partially responded. Among those enrolled, mean age was approximately 60 years (range about 23 to 90) and about 81% were male.

Germline V gene data show CDR1 as MNHEY and CDR2 as SMNVEV (reference sequence). The CDR3 has 14 amino acids. Trimming at V came to 6 bases and at J to 4 bases, leaving 4 bases not matched to a gene. Profiled with immunoSEQ multiplex PCR; TCRdb holds only in-frame clones, not every one. The sample includes more than 60,000 clones, roughly nine tenths of them seen just once. This receptor was identified in an adult with an advanced solid tumor such as melanoma, head and neck, liver or kidney cancer. This sample comprised CD4+ or CD8+ T cells sorted from blood, obtained in a trial of the OX40 agonist ivuxolimab. This rearrangement joins TRBV27 to TRBJ1-5; 9 nucleotides match TRBD1. CDR3 in DNA: TGTGCCAGCAGGGGGGACAGGGATAATCAGCCCCAGCATTTT. Its translation is CASRGDRDNQPQHF.